This T cell receptor beta chain was sequenced during a study of blood T cell repertoires in COVID-19. The data were produced by immunoSEQ multiplex PCR, yet TCRdb's version contains in-frame clones alone and is incomplete. The sample carries hundreds of thousands of clones, approximately 86% recorded once. The CDR3 runs 15 residues. Germline values: CDR1 SGHTS, CDR2 YDEGEE. Specimen: peripheral blood. The sequence derives from a man aged 55 to 70 with acute or convalescent COVID-19. The chain couples TRBV5-8 to TRBJ2-2; D not resolved. The CDR3 sequence: CCASRLGEASGELFF. The CDR3 region has the DNA TGTTGTGCCTCCCGTCTAGGAGAAGCGTCCGGGGAGCTGTTTTTT.